This TCR beta chain is drawn from a study of PD-1 blockade in classical Hodgkin lymphoma (dated by TCRdb to 2019 to 2021). Describing the broader study: Nivolumab dosing was 3 mg/kg intravenously every 2 weeks, continuing until either disease progression or unacceptable toxicity. A peripheral blood immune signature of response to PD-1 blockade in classical Hodgkin lymphoma was defined using TCR beta sequencing and CyTOF. Here is what the overall study found, with its caveats: Trial patients with a complete response had baseline diversity similar to that of newly diagnosed patients, while partial responders and progressors had significantly lower diversity. The study was restricted to a single clinical trial cohort, and the causes of repertoire differences, possibly disease activity or prior therapy, were left undefined. CD4+ but not CD8+ TCR diversity rose significantly by C4D1 (p=0.0027 vs p=0.16), most apparent in complete responders (p=0.02). Baseline TCR diversity was reported as lower in newly diagnosed patients than in healthy donors, and lower still in relapsed/refractory patients. Patients starting nivolumab less than 1 year after ASCT had lower diversity and were excluded from later analyses to avoid confounding by immune reconstitution.

Taken with the paper, the label for time point translates to: cycle 1 day 1 (C1D1), immediately before nivolumab initiation. Relapse after autologous stem cell transplantation had occurred in all trial patients, and cohorts A, B and C were distinguished by prior brentuximab vedotin exposure. The trial cohort was composed of approximately 56 patients with relapsed/refractory classical Hodgkin lymphoma, for whom complete response, partial response or progressive disease was recorded as best overall response. Single-agent nivolumab was administered to trial patients in the multi-cohort phase II CheckMate 205 trial. An independent review committee assessed best overall response by applying the 2007 International Working Group response criteria. PBMCs from the trial were collected at three points: immediately before nivolumab initiation (C1D1), and during therapy at cycle 2 day 1 and cycle 4 day 1. Peripheral blood was collected in 8 mL Vacutainer Cell Preparation Tubes, from which PBMCs were isolated by centrifugation and then cryopreserved.

As concerns this clone: Its antigen is not yet known. The record has no base qualities; no much larger clone is one base away.

The Qiagen DNeasy kit was used to extract genomic DNA from unsorted PBMCs and from the negatively selected CD4+ and CD8+ fractions. TCR beta CDR3 regions were amplified by immunoSEQ multiplex PCR using primers annealing to V and J segments. Amplification bias was minimized using a synthetic immune receptor repertoire, and residual bias was removed computationally after sequencing. In the source study's methods: Custom Python scripts were used to quantify repertoire diversity as the Shannon entropy index. Unsorted, CD4+ and CD8+ repertoires were analyzed separately, except for combined analyses in which CD4+ and CD8+ sequences were merged in silico. Clonal expansion was defined as a frequency increase of at least 2-fold after treatment compared with C1D1, and clones undetected at baseline were assigned a pseudocount of 0.5. Singleton clones were defined as clones with 0 or 1 copy at C1D1, and non-singleton clones were defined as clones with 2 or more copies. By matching protein sequences in sorted samples from the same patient, clones expanded in unsorted samples were annotated as CD4+, CD8+ or unknown. Wilcoxon tests on paired samples were used to test diversity changes from C1D1 to C4D1. This is the immuneACCESS table as TCRdb keeps it, with only in-frame sequences that have V and J called. A part of the clones is gone; compared with another copy, unresolved V genes explain less than half, and the rest is unexplained. The V and J calls and clone size come from that table; D and trimming were worked out from the DNA. The sample data list roughly 15,000 clones, and roughly 80% of these were observed just once. Approximately 25% of the sample comes from the top ten.

The source of this sequence is a human donor with classical Hodgkin lymphoma. The sequenced sample was peripheral blood mononuclear cells (PBMCs), obtained at baseline.

The sequenced DNA is TGTGCCAGTAGTATAGAACAGGGTAATCAGCCCCAGCATTTT. Its protein product is CASSIEQGNQPQHF. This chain is built from TRBV19 and TRBJ1-5; tentative D gene TRBD1, with 6 bases matching. The germline V gene (reference sequence) specifies LNHDA as CDR1 and SQIVND as CDR2. A distance of 7 bases separates the germline ends of V and J, which lose 0 bases and 4 bases respectively. The CDR3 runs 14 residues from the cysteine to the phenylalanine. The retained sequence is limited to the CDR3, 42 bases, with the frame set at the first base.